A single T cell receptor beta chain is shown here with its context. This entry comes from a study of T-cell reconstitution after alpha-beta-depleted transplantation in children. A library of TCRbeta sequences, prepared with unique molecular identifiers, was generated. TCRdb used MiXCR to reprocess the PCR reads, holding one entry per CDR3 protein. The profile shows 600,000 to 700,000 distinct CDR3 sequences, around 12% of them singletons. This specimen was PBMCs, taken before TCRalphabeta/CD19-depleted stem cell transplant. The clonotype originates from a girl aged 2-10 years with congenital amegakaryocytic thrombocytopenia, due to receive a stem cell transplant.

CDR3 amino acids: CSAWGTEATDTQYF. Written as DNA, the CDR3 is TGCAGTGCTTGGGGGACAGAGGCCACAGATACGCAGTATTTT. This chain links TRBV20-1 with TRBJ2-3, with TRBD1 matching 7 bases. Germline V lookup: CDR1 DFQATT, CDR2 SNEGSKA (reference sequence). The CDR3 runs to 14 residues. J lost 2 bases, V lost 5 bases, and 7 bases had no gene match.